This entry lists 2 T cell receptor beta chains sequenced from one sample in a study of metastatic and nonmetastatic thyroid tumors (dated by TCRdb to the early 2020s). No patient had received any treatment before thyroid surgery. Library method: PCR. TCRdb records Illumina HiSeq 4000 as the sequencer. TCRdb reran the public reads through fastp at Q25 and MiXCR, keeping productive beta chains. The sample profile shows about 15,000 clones; 25% to 35% of them were found once. The ten most abundant clones make up roughly 12% of the sample. Sequenced material: tumor tissue. The receptors were sampled from a male donor with papillary thyroid cancer or a benign thyroid nodule (not recorded which). Some clones in this sample may be carry-over from other donors' samples.

This chain links TRBV30 with TRBJ2-7, with a possible D match to TRBD2 (5 bases). Germline lookup yields CDR1 GTSNPN and CDR2 SVGIG (reference sequence). The CDR3 runs 15 residues. With 0 bases removed from V and 0 bases from J, the gap between germline ends came to 12 bases. CDR3 bases: TGTGCCTGGAGTGTGGGTAGCGCGAGCTCCTACGAGCAGTACTTC. Amino acid sequence: CAWSVGSASSYEQYF.

This clone was seen a few times. This chain joins TRBV6-1 and TRBJ1-1; TRBD1 is a possible D gene (6 bases). Looked up from germline, CDR1 is MNHNS and CDR2 is SASEGT. The ends were cut back, 0 bases at V and 6 bases at J, with 8 bases in the middle. This CDR3 region has 13 residues. The CDR3 nucleotides are TGTGCCAGCAGTGAAGCACAGGGAGCTGAAGCTTTCTTT. Its translation is CASSEAQGAEAFF.